The 25 T cell receptor beta chains below come from one sample, sequenced in a study of blood T cell repertoires in COVID-19. Libraries were prepared by immunoSEQ multiplex PCR; TCRdb keeps only in-frame clonotypes and omits some of them. The sample comprises 45,000 to 60,000 clones, around four fifths of which are singletons, and around 12% rests with the top ten. The sequenced sample consisted of peripheral blood. The receptors here all came from a human donor in a cohort sampled during active COVID-19.

The J gene is TRBJ1-1, the V gene TRBV6-6; D remains ambiguous. There are 14 residues in the CDR3. The germline V and J ends were trimmed by 7 bases and 1 base, with 13 bases remaining between them. In germline, CDR1 is MNHNY, CDR2 SVGAGI (reference sequence). CDR3 in amino acids: CASTARSGNTEAFF. For the CDR3, the DNA is TGTGCCAGCACCGCGAGGTCGGGGAACACTGAAGCTTTCTTT.

The J gene is TRBJ1-4, the V gene TRBV5-1; a weak D match, TRBD1 (6 bases). Germline V gives CDR1 SGHRS, CDR2 YFSETQ. This CDR3 comprises 15 residues. Trimming stripped 3 bases from V and 7 bases from J, with 16 bases between. The CDR3 is CASSSVPGAAEKLFF. In DNA form, the CDR3 reads TGCGCCAGCAGCTCCGTCCCAGGGGCTGCTGAAAAACTGTTTTTT. Filled out from reference TRBV5-1 and TRBJ1-4, the complete variable domain reads KAGVTQTPRYLIKTRGQQVTLSCSPISGHRSVSWYQQTPGQGLQFLFEYFSETQRNKGNFPGRFSGRQFSNSRSEMNVSTLELGDSALYLCASSSVPGAAEKLFFGSGTQLSVL.

This clone was observed many times. The V gene is TRBV11-2, the J gene TRBJ1-6; D possibly corresponds to TRBD1 (6 bases). This CDR3 region has 14 residues. Germline assignment: CDR1 SGHAT and CDR2 FQNNGV. Trimming took 3 bases from V and 8 from J, leaving 11 bases between them. CDR3: CASSFNRVDSPLHF. CDR3 sequence (DNA): TGTGCCAGCAGCTTTAACAGGGTCGATTCACCCCTCCACTTT.

The chain is built from TRBV4-2 and TRBJ2-1, with D perhaps TRBD1 (6 bases). V lost 4 bases and J 7 bases, leaving 17 bases between the germline ends. The germline V gene encodes CDR1 LGHNA and CDR2 YNFKEQ. The CDR3 contains 15 residues. CDR3 in amino acids: CASSLGQGMINEQFF. The CDR3 DNA follows: TGTGCCAGCAGCCTAGGGCAGGGGATGATTAATGAGCAGTTCTTC.

V and J are TRBV7-6 and TRBJ2-1, with 11 bases lining up with TRBD2. CDR1 is SGHVS and CDR2 is FNYEAQ in the germline V gene. After removal of 1 base from V and 7 bases from J, the junction contained 6 bases not matched to a gene. The CDR3 is 16 amino acids. The CDR3 spells CASSLGLAGGRNEQFF. As DNA, the CDR3 is TGTGCCAGCAGCTTAGGTCTAGCGGGGGGTCGGAATGAGCAGTTCTTC.

This chain joins TRBV5-1 and TRBJ2-5, with 7 nucleotides matching TRBD1. The CDR3 sequence is 14 residues long. Germline values: CDR1 SGHRS, CDR2 YFSETQ. V gave up 0 bases and J gave up 5 bases; unmatched junction bases: 4. For the CDR3, the DNA is TGCGCCAGCAGCTTGGGAGGGGGCGACGAGACCCAGTACTTC. It is translated as CASSLGGGDETQYF. The full variable domain, in which reference TRBV5-1 and TRBJ2-5 provide the parts outside the CDR3, is KAGVTQTPRYLIKTRGQQVTLSCSPISGHRSVSWYQQTPGQGLQFLFEYFSETQRNKGNFPGRFSGRQFSNSRSEMNVSTLELGDSALYLCASSLGGGDETQYFGPGTRLLVL.

This clone was seen once. CDR3 sequence reads: CATSIPGKDFNQPQHF. The CDR3 nucleotides read TGTGCCACCAGCATCCCGGGTAAGGATTTCAATCAGCCCCAGCATTTT. The chain uses TRBV15 and TRBJ1-5; D gene unclear. The CDR3 covers 16 residues. The ends were cut back, 4 bases at V and 3 bases at J, with 16 bases in the middle. Germline CDR1 and CDR2: LNHNV and YYDKDF (reference sequence). Full variable domain (outside the CDR3, taken from reference TRBV15 and TRBJ1-5): DAMVIQNPRYQVTQFGKPVTLSCSQTLNHNVMYWYQQKSSQAPKLLFHYYDKDFNNEADTPDNFQSRRPNTSFCFLDIRSPGLGDTAMYLCATSIPGKDFNQPQHFGDGTRLSIL.

V gene TRBV5-4 combines with J gene TRBJ1-2; D ambiguous. The V end was cut by 0 bases, the J end by 3 bases, with 12 bases between. CDR1 is SGHNT and CDR2 is YYREEE in the germline V gene (reference sequence). There are 15 residues in the CDR3. CDR3 in DNA: TGTGCCAGCAGCTTGGATCCGGGGAGGGACTATGGCTACACCTTC. Its protein is CASSLDPGRDYGYTF.

The chain has TRBV5-5 and TRBJ2-6; D gene ambiguous. The V gene lost 4 bases and the J gene lost 2 bases, with 10 bases spanning the gap. In germline, CDR1 is SGHKS, CDR2 YYEKEE (reference sequence). The CDR3 is 15 amino acids. The CDR3 protein is CASSARLAGANVLTF. The CDR3 nucleotides read TGTGCCAGCAGCGCCCGGTTAGCTGGGGCCAACGTCCTGACTTTC.

The gene calls are TRBV6-5 and TRBJ1-2, with 8 bases aligning to TRBD1. Germline CDR1 MNHEY, CDR2 SVGAGI. The CDR3 covers 14 residues. After removal of 5 bases from V and 2 bases from J, the junction contained 4 bases not matched to a gene. The CDR3 nucleotides read TGTGCCAGCAGTCGACAGGGGCTCAACTATGGCTACACCTTC. It is translated as CASSRQGLNYGYTF.

This chain joins TRBV12-3 or TRBV12-4 and TRBJ2-5; 9 bases line up with TRBD2. There are 13 residues in the CDR3. The junction had 2 bases not matched to a gene; V was cut back by 4 bases and J by 5 bases. The DNA for the CDR3 is TGTGCCAGCAGTTATAGCGGGGGTGAGACCCAGTACTTC. Amino acid sequence: CASSYSGGETQYF.

The chain carries TRBV15 and TRBJ2-6; D might be TRBD1 (6 bases). This CDR3 spans 16 amino acids. Germline CDR1 reads LNHNV; CDR2 reads YYDKDF (reference sequence). The V gene lost 0 bases and the J gene lost 4 bases, with 10 bases spanning the gap. CDR3 region: CATSRDLGAGANVLTF. Here the CDR3 DNA reads TGTGCCACCAGCAGAGATTTGGGGGCCGGGGCCAACGTCCTGACTTTC.

The rearrangement joins TRBV6-2 or TRBV6-3 to TRBJ1-1, with unresolved D. The germline V and J ends were trimmed by 2 bases and 6 bases, with 19 bases remaining between them. The CDR3 spans 16 residues. Germline lookup yields CDR1 MNHEY and CDR2 SVGEGT. The CDR3 DNA reads as TGTGCCAGCAGTTACACCTTCGGGTCCCCCGGATCTGAAGCTTTCTTT. It specifies CASSYTFGSPGSEAFF.

This clone was picked up one time. The genes are TRBV27 and TRBJ2-7, with D possibly TRBD2 on 6 matching bases. The CDR3 extends over 16 amino acids. V was shortened by 5 bases and J by 2 bases, with 19 bases between the two germline ends. CDR1 MNHEY and CDR2 SMNVEV come from the germline V gene (reference sequence). The CDR3 region is CASSPGTSGLAYEQYF. In DNA, the CDR3 is TGTGCCAGCAGTCCCGGGACTTCTGGATTGGCCTACGAGCAGTACTTC.

The genes are TRBV25-1 and TRBJ1-5, with unresolved D. Trimming pared 4 bases from V and 4 bases from J, leaving 20 bases between. CDR1 is MGHDK and CDR2 is SYGVNS in the germline V gene. The CDR3 is made up of 17 amino acids. CDR3: CASSAAASFPPNQPQHF. The CDR3 nucleotides are TGTGCCAGCAGTGCTGCGGCTTCATTTCCGCCTAATCAGCCCCAGCATTTT.

The V and J genes are TRBV3-1 (or the pseudogene TRBV3-2) and TRBJ2-1, with D tentatively TRBD1 (5 bases). The ends were cut back, 0 bases at V and 0 bases at J, with 9 bases in the middle. Germline V CDR1 and CDR2: LGHDT, YNNKEL (reference sequence). The CDR3 is 16 residues long. The CDR3 region is CASSQDKGISYNEQFF. As DNA, the CDR3 is TGTGCCAGCAGCCAAGATAAGGGGATCTCCTACAATGAGCAGTTCTTC.

The gene calls are TRBV19 and TRBJ1-2; 10 positions match TRBD1. The germline V gene has CDR1 LNHDA and CDR2 SQIVND (reference sequence). V shed 5 bases, J shed 4 bases, and the junction held 7 bases outside the gene matches. The CDR3 length is 15 residues. Here the CDR3 reads CASSARDRGVYGYTF. The DNA of the CDR3 is TGTGCCAGTAGTGCGCGGGACAGGGGTGTCTATGGCTACACCTTC.

The genes are TRBV4-3 and TRBJ1-2, with D possibly TRBD1 on 5 matching bases. Trimming pared 0 bases from V and 2 bases from J, leaving 13 bases between. The CDR3 runs to 16 residues. Germline lookup yields CDR1 LGHNA and CDR2 YSLEER. The CDR3 protein is CASSQDIPGLNYGYTF. The DNA for the CDR3 is TGCGCCAGCAGCCAAGATATCCCAGGGCTCAACTATGGCTACACCTTC.

The chain uses TRBV3-1 (or the pseudogene TRBV3-2) and TRBJ2-7; 10 bases are shared with TRBD1. The CDR3 is 14 amino acids. V shed 5 bases and J 5 bases; nucleotides not matched to a gene: 6. In germline, CDR1 is LGHDT, CDR2 YNNKEL (reference sequence). The CDR3 is CASSYRDRGNEQYF. Here the CDR3 DNA reads TGTGCCAGCAGCTACCGGGACAGGGGAAACGAGCAGTACTTC.

The chain is built from TRBV28 and TRBJ1-6; 10 bases align to TRBD1. The J segment lost 5 bases and the V segment lost 5 bases, leaving 3 bases of the junction unmatched. Per germline, CDR1 MDHEN and CDR2 SYDVKM. The CDR3 is made up of 15 amino acids. The CDR3 region is CASSPGTGDNSPLHF. The CDR3 DNA follows: TGTGCCAGCAGTCCAGGGACAGGGGATAATTCACCCCTCCACTTT.

This chain links TRBV25-1 with TRBJ2-6; a possible D gene is TRBD1 (5 bases). V lost 3 bases to trimming and J lost 0 bases, with 15 bases between them. This CDR3 spans 18 amino acids. Germline V CDR1 and CDR2: MGHDK, SYGVNS. The CDR3 region is CASSDLGAESSGANVLTF. Here the CDR3 DNA reads TGTGCCAGCAGTGATTTAGGGGCAGAGAGCTCTGGGGCCAACGTCCTGACTTTC.

The rearrangement uses TRBV19 and TRBJ1-2, with a weak D call TRBD1 (5 bases). V lost 5 bases, J lost 0 bases, and 10 bases lay in between. The germline gives CDR1 LNHDA, CDR2 SQIVND (reference sequence). The CDR3 sequence is 14 residues long. CDR3 sequence: CASSFRVSNYGYTF. CDR3 DNA: TGTGCCAGTAGTTTCAGGGTGTCTAACTATGGCTACACCTTC.

This clone has only one observation. The chain links TRBV15 to TRBJ2-3; D may be TRBD2 (6 bases). The CDR3 length is 14 residues. V lost 8 bases and J lost 7, with 19 bases in between. Looked up from germline, CDR1 is LNHNV and CDR2 is YYDKDF (reference sequence). This chain's CDR3 is CATARGAPLYTQYF. In DNA, the CDR3 is TGTGCCACCGCACGCGGGGCCCCACTGTATACGCAGTATTTT. The full variable domain, in which reference TRBV15 and TRBJ2-3 provide the parts outside the CDR3, is DAMVIQNPRYQVTQFGKPVTLSCSQTLNHNVMYWYQQKSSQAPKLLFHYYDKDFNNEADTPDNFQSRRPNTSFCFLDIRSPGLGDTAMYLCATARGAPLYTQYFGPGTRLTVL.

The chain joins TRBV28 to TRBJ1-3; D is possibly TRBD1 (5 bases). The CDR3 extends over 17 amino acids. Germline lookup yields CDR1 MDHEN and CDR2 SYDVKM. Deletions cut 3 bases from V and 2 bases from J, with 17 bases between. The CDR3 DNA reads TGTGCCAGCAGTTTCATGGGTGACAGAGATACTGGAAACACCATATATTTT. It codes for CASSFMGDRDTGNTIYF.

J is TRBJ2-7 and V is TRBV3-1 (or the pseudogene TRBV3-2), with TRBD1 as a possible D gene (5 bases). With 3 bases removed from V and 6 bases from J, the gap between germline ends came to 15 bases. Germline assignment: CDR1 LGHDT and CDR2 YNNKEL (reference sequence). The CDR3 contains 14 residues. CDR3 in DNA: TGTGCCAGCAGCCAGGTCAGACCAGGGTCCGAGCAGTACTTC. Protein product: CASSQVRPGSEQYF.